One and the same sample provided the 22 T cell receptor beta chains below, sequenced in a study of a mutant IDH1 vaccine in newly diagnosed glioma. Noted time point: week 11, during vaccination. Topical imiquimod accompanied each vaccine dose, which consisted of 300 ug of mutant IDH1 20-mer peptide. These receptors have no identified antigens. Clones were sequenced by immunoSEQ multiplex PCR, and TCRdb holds only the in-frame ones, with some missing. This sample yields around 62,000 clones, of which approximately 89% are seen a single time; 1.9% belongs to the top ten. The specimen comprised PBMCs, sampled from a glioma patient whose treatment included an IDH1 peptide vaccine. The receptors derive from a middle-aged man with glioma.

The V call is TRBV7-3, the J call TRBJ2-7, with D possibly TRBD1 on 7 matching bases. CDR1 is SGHTA and CDR2 is FQGTGA in the germline V gene. The CDR3 is 13 residues long. Between the trimmed V and J ends, which lost 6 bases and 6 bases, there was a span of 15 bases. In DNA form, the CDR3 reads TGTGCCAGCAGTCCGGGGCAGGGGGGCGAGCAGTACTTC. Protein: CASSPGQGGEQYF.

As concerns this clone: The junction departs from the called germline gene at one end, perhaps through a read error. V gene TRBV7-7 combines with J gene TRBJ1-1; no definite D call. Germline V gene lookup returns CDR1 SSHAT and CDR2 FNYEAQ (reference sequence). The length of the CDR3 is 14 residues. The chain's CDR3 is CASSPTHINTEAFF. The CDR3 region has the DNA TGTGCTAGCAGCCCCACCCACATTAACACTGAAGCTTTCTTT.

The chain carries TRBV5-6 and TRBJ2-5, with D hard to call. Trimming took off 2 bases at V and 0 bases at J, with 17 bases between the two ends. The CDR3 contains 17 residues. Germline V gives CDR1 SGHDT, CDR2 YYEEEE. The DNA of the CDR3 is TGTGCCAGCAGCTTAGCGACGGTCGATCCGTACCAAGAGACCCAGTACTTC. It is translated as CASSLATVDPYQETQYF. Full variable domain (outside the CDR3, taken from reference TRBV5-6 and TRBJ2-5): DAGVTQSPTHLIKTRGQQVTLRCSPKSGHDTVSWYQQALGQGPQFIFQYYEEEERQRGNFPDRFSGHQFPNYSSELNVNALLLGDSALYLCASSLATVDPYQETQYFGPGTRLLVL.

The rearrangement joins TRBV6-5 to TRBJ2-5; D assignment may be TRBD1 or TRBD2 (5 bases each). V lost 2 bases to trimming and J lost 5 bases, with 9 bases between them. This CDR3 contains 13 residues. The germline CDR1 and CDR2 sequences are MNHEY and SVGAGI. CDR3 coding DNA: TGTGCCAGCAGTTACCCCGAGGGGGAGACCCAGTACTTC. Its translation is CASSYPEGETQYF.

The genes are TRBV7-2 and TRBJ2-2; 8 nucleotides align to TRBD1. Germline CDR1 and CDR2: SGHTA and FQGNSA. CDR3 length equals 14 residues. V shed 5 bases and J 4 bases; nucleotides not matched to a gene: 3. The CDR3 DNA reads as TGTGCCAGCAGCCCGACAGGGGCCACCGGGGAGCTGTTTTTT. Its translation is CASSPTGATGELFF.

The chain couples TRBV2 to TRBJ1-1; tentative D call: TRBD1 (5 bases). Trimming took off 4 bases at V and 1 base at J, with 10 bases between the two ends. Germline V gene lookup returns CDR1 SNHLY and CDR2 FYNNEI. This CDR3 spans 14 amino acids. In DNA, the CDR3 is TGTGCCAGCAGTGTTACTACAGGGAACACTGAAGCTTTCTTT. This gives the protein CASSVTTGNTEAFF.

The chain couples TRBV28 to TRBJ2-5, with D perhaps TRBD2 (5 bases). V lost 8 bases and J 5 bases, leaving 24 bases between the germline ends. This CDR3 has 16 amino acids. Germline V gene data show CDR1 as MDHEN and CDR2 as SYDVKM. The CDR3 is CASGNPRRAPGETQYF. The DNA for the CDR3 is TGTGCCAGCGGAAATCCGAGGCGGGCCCCGGGGGAGACCCAGTACTTC. Full variable domain (missing parts from reference TRBV28 and TRBJ2-5): DVKVTQSSRYLVKRTGEKVFLECVQDMDHENMFWYRQDPGLGLRLIYFSYDVKMKEKGDIPEGYSVSREKKERFSLILESASTNQTSMYLCASGNPRRAPGETQYFGPGTRLLVL.

V and J are TRBV6-5 and TRBJ2-5, with 10 positions matching TRBD1. Germline-derived CDR1 and CDR2 are MNHEY and SVGAGI. This CDR3 is built from 16 residues. Trimming cost V 2 bases and J 5 bases; bases outside gene matches: 8. The CDR3 coding sequence is TGTGCCAGCAGTTACCAGCCGACAGGGGGCCGTGAGACCCAGTACTTC. This codes for CASSYQPTGGRETQYF.

The chain has TRBV20-1 and TRBJ2-5; D is undetermined. Germline CDR1 and CDR2: DFQATT and SNEGSKA (reference sequence). V was shortened by 1 base and J by 5 bases, with 5 bases between the two germline ends. This CDR3 region has 11 residues. The CDR3 coding sequence is TGCAGTGCTAGAGCTGCGGAGACCCAGTACTTC. Protein product: CSARAAETQYF.

This clone was seen just once. The chain combines TRBV4-1 with TRBJ2-3; D is unresolved. Germline CDR1 and CDR2: MGHRA and YSYEKL. CDR3 length equals 21 residues. V lost 4 bases, J lost 0 bases, and 29 bases lay in between. The CDR3 region has the DNA TGCGCCAGCAGCCGACCGAGATCCACGTCTGAGTTGGCTACTAGCACAGATACGCAGTATTTT. It encodes CASSRPRSTSELATSTDTQYF.

This clone was counted a single time. V usage is TRBV5-1 and J usage is TRBJ2-1; a weak D match, TRBD1 (6 bases). In germline, CDR1 is SGHRS, CDR2 YFSETQ. This CDR3 spans 15 amino acids. The V end lost 4 bases, the J end lost 1 base, and 12 bases lay between the germline ends. The CDR3 sequence: CASSLEGQSYNEQFF. In nucleotides, the CDR3 is TGCGCCAGCAGCCTAGAAGGACAGTCCTACAATGAGCAGTTCTTC. The complete variable domain, with remaining parts taken from reference TRBV5-1 and TRBJ2-1, reads KAGVTQTPRYLIKTRGQQVTLSCSPISGHRSVSWYQQTPGQGLQFLFEYFSETQRNKGNFPGRFSGRQFSNSRSEMNVSTLELGDSALYLCASSLEGQSYNEQFFGPGTRLTVL.

The J gene is TRBJ1-2, the V gene TRBV28, with TRBD1 matching over 9 bases. The J segment lost 4 bases and the V segment lost 5 bases, leaving 8 bases of the junction unmatched. The CDR3 extends over 15 amino acids. In germline, CDR1 is MDHEN, CDR2 SYDVKM. Written as DNA, the CDR3 is TGTGCCAGCAGTCCCAACGGGGGACAGGGCTATGGCTACACCTTC. It yields the protein CASSPNGGQGYGYTF.

This chain joins TRBV7-8 and TRBJ2-5; D is undetermined. The CDR3 extends over 12 amino acids. Germline assignment: CDR1 SGHVS and CDR2 FQNEAQ. The germline V and J ends were trimmed by 2 bases and 5 bases, with 6 bases remaining between them. DNA of the CDR3: TGTGCCAGCAGCTTATCCGGGGAGACCCAGTACTTC. It is translated as CASSLSGETQYF.

The chain recombines TRBV5-4 with TRBJ1-4; 7 bases are a match to TRBD1. CDR3 length: 15 residues. Germline CDR1 and CDR2: SGHNT and YYREEE (reference sequence). J gave up 3 bases and V 3 bases, and 5 bases lay outside the gene matches. CDR3: CASSSTGDANEKLFF. The CDR3 bases are TGTGCCAGCAGCTCTACAGGGGATGCTAATGAAAAACTGTTTTTT.

The chain couples TRBV7-3 to TRBJ1-2; no clear D. In germline, CDR1 is SGHTA, CDR2 FQGTGA. CDR3 length equals 12 residues. The V and J ends lost 5 bases and 0 bases respectively, with 4 bases between them. This CDR3 reads CASSPSNYGYTF. CDR3 DNA sequence: TGTGCCAGCAGCCCGTCTAACTATGGCTACACCTTC. Complete variable domain (other parts from reference TRBV7-3 and TRBJ1-2): GAGVSQTPSNKVTEKGKYVELRCDPISGHTALYWYRQSLGQGPEFLIYFQGTGAADDSGLPNDRFFAVRPEGSVSTLKIQRTERGDSAVYLCASSPSNYGYTFGSGTRLTVV.

The chain joins TRBV7-2 to TRBJ1-6, with D unclear. Germline V gene data show CDR1 as SGHTA and CDR2 as FQGNSA. The CDR3 length is 16 residues. V was shortened by 5 bases and J by 0 bases, with 11 bases between the two germline ends. This CDR3 reads CASSPGRSSYNSPLHF. The CDR3 DNA reads as TGTGCCAGCAGCCCGGGCCGGAGCTCCTATAATTCACCCCTCCACTTT.

This sequence joins TRBV9 and TRBJ2-2; D might be TRBD1 (5 bases). CDR1 is SGDLS and CDR2 is YYNGEE in the germline V gene. The CDR3 loop spans 17 amino acids. The ends were cut back, 4 bases at V and 0 bases at J, with 16 bases in the middle. In DNA form, the CDR3 reads TGTGCCAGCAGCCTAAACCGACAGATTTCGAACACCGGGGAGCTGTTTTTT. Translating it yields CASSLNRQISNTGELFF. The variable domain in full, with the rest retrieved from reference TRBV9 and TRBJ2-2, is DSGVTQTPKHLITATGQRVTLRCSPRSGDLSVYWYQQSLDQGLQFLIQYYNGEERAKGNILERFSAQQFPDLHSELNLSSLELGDSALYFCASSLNRQISNTGELFFGEGSRLTVL.

This sequence joins TRBV5-1 and TRBJ1-1, with a tentative D call TRBD1 (5 bases). The germline gives CDR1 SGHRS, CDR2 YFSETQ. CDR3 size: 14 residues. V dropped 7 bases and J dropped 1 base, with 14 bases sitting between them. The CDR3 loop is CASRGGSSNTEAFF. CDR3 nucleotide sequence: TGCGCCAGCCGGGGCGGGTCCTCGAACACTGAAGCTTTCTTT.

V usage is TRBV19 and J usage is TRBJ2-3; TRBD2 agrees at 10 bases. Germline V lookup: CDR1 LNHDA, CDR2 SQIVND (reference sequence). The CDR3 is 14 amino acids. Trimming at V came to 8 bases and at J to 1 base, leaving 3 bases not matched to a gene. In DNA, the CDR3 is TGTGCCAGTTCTCTAGCGGGAGGCACAGATACGCAGTATTTT. Amino acids: CASSLAGGTDTQYF.

This chain uses TRBV19 with TRBJ2-7, with 11 nucleotides matching TRBD2. In germline, CDR1 is LNHDA, CDR2 SQIVND (reference sequence). Unmatched junction bases numbered 3, after V lost 5 bases and J lost 0 bases. The CDR3 has 15 residues. The CDR3 region has the DNA TGTGCCAGTAGTGTGACTAGCGGGATCTCCTACGAGCAGTACTTC. This codes for CASSVTSGISYEQYF. The whole variable domain, filled in from reference TRBV19 and TRBJ2-7, reads DGGITQSPKYLFRKEGQNVTLSCEQNLNHDAMYWYRQDPGQGLRLIYYSQIVNDFQKGDIAEGYSVSREKKESFPLTVTSAQKNPTAFYLCASSVTSGISYEQYFGPGTRLTVT.

This clone was detected once. This chain uses TRBV20-1 with TRBJ1-3; D uncertain. CDR1 DFQATT and CDR2 SNEGSKA come from the germline V gene (reference sequence). CDR3 size: 11 residues. V was shortened by 3 bases and J by 1 base, with 1 base between the two germline ends. CDR3 bases: TGCAGTGCTAGGTCTGGAAACACCATATATTTT. Translation: CSARSGNTIYF.

The V call is TRBV18, the J call TRBJ1-1; D is ambiguous. Germline V lookup: CDR1 KGHSH, CDR2 LQKENI. V lost 2 bases and J 3 bases, leaving 7 bases between the germline ends. The CDR3 contains 13 residues. As DNA, the CDR3 is TGTGCCAGCTCACCAAGAGTGGACACTGAAGCTTTCTTT. This codes for CASSPRVDTEAFF. The entire variable domain, with the rest obtained from reference TRBV18 and TRBJ1-1, is as follows: NAGVMQNPRHLVRRRGQEARLRCSPMKGHSHVYWYRQLPEEGLKFMVYLQKENIIDESGMPKERFSAEFPKEGPSILRIQQVVRGDSAAYFCASSPRVDTEAFFGQGTRLTVV.